The 14 T cell receptor beta chains reported below all come from one sample, sequenced in a study of regulatory T cells in long-lasting Graves disease. Libraries of TCR beta came from iRepertoire HTBI primers plus Arm-PCR of CDR3 regions. TCRdb called the multiplex PCR reads again in MiXCR, with one record for every CDR3 protein. The sample records about 500,000 distinct CDR3 sequences, about a sixth being singletons. The time point here: newly diagnosed GD, antithyroid drugs for less than 3 months. The authors made the TCR library using RNA they extracted from PBMCs. This sample was also put to use in a study of T cells in Graves' hyperthyroidism and ophthalmopathy.

Specimen: peripheral blood mononuclear cells (PBMCs), collected at new diagnosis, from a patient treated with antithyroid drugs. The source of these receptors is a man aged 40-50 years with Graves disease.

This clonotype showed up many times. This chain joins TRBV2 and TRBJ2-7; D is possibly TRBD1 or TRBD2 (6 bases each). The CDR3 consists of 15 residues. V was pared by 6 bases and J by 1 base, with 16 bases between. CDR1 SNHLY and CDR2 FYNNEI come from the germline V gene. CDR3 in DNA: TGTGCCAGCAGGGCCCGGGGGACACTTTCCTACGAGCAGTACTTC. Translated: CASRARGTLSYEQYF.

V is TRBV4-1 and J is TRBJ2-1; TRBD1 matches 7 bases. Losses at the gene ends were 0 bases for V and 4 bases for J; bases not matched to a gene: 9. Germline V gene data show CDR1 as MGHRA and CDR2 as YSYEKL. This CDR3 spans 17 amino acids. The CDR3 reads CASSQEGADRRYNEQFF. CDR3 sequence (DNA): TGCGCCAGCAGCCAAGAAGGGGCGGACAGGAGATACAATGAGCAGTTCTTC.

The table lists this clonotype with a few counts. The chain uses TRBV6-2 or TRBV6-3 and TRBJ2-5; D is perhaps TRBD2 (5 bases). The germline V and J ends were trimmed by 0 bases and 5 bases, with 7 bases remaining between them. The CDR3 has 13 amino acids. The germline CDR1 and CDR2 sequences are MNHEY and SVGEGT. CDR3 region: CASSYSRVETQYF. The CDR3 DNA is TGTGCCAGCAGTTACTCGAGGGTGGAGACCCAGTACTTC.

This clonotype has a count of ten or more. V and J are TRBV2 and TRBJ2-3; the D call may be TRBD1 or TRBD2 (5 bases each). Germline CDR1 is SNHLY and CDR2 is FYNNEI. The CDR3 is made up of 12 amino acids. V dropped 6 bases and J dropped 4 bases, with 8 bases sitting between them. This CDR3 is CASRGTSDTQYF. CDR3 coding DNA: TGTGCCAGCAGGGGGACCTCAGATACGCAGTATTTT.

This clonotype was observed many times. The chain recombines TRBV7-9 with TRBJ1-4; the D is unclear. V lost 1 base and J lost 2, with 11 bases in between. Germline CDR1 and CDR2: SEHNR and FQNEAQ (reference sequence). This CDR3 is 16 amino acids long. CDR3 sequence: CASSLEVVGTNEKLFF. Here the CDR3 DNA reads TGTGCCAGCAGCTTAGAAGTCGTGGGGACTAATGAAAAACTGTTTTTT.

This clonotype was seen repeatedly, ten times or more. This sequence joins TRBV28 and TRBJ2-2, with 13 bases that match TRBD2. Germline trimming cut 2 bases from V and 5 bases from J; bases unmatched to any gene: 8. CDR1 and CDR2 from the germline V gene are MDHEN and SYDVKM. The CDR3 loop spans 18 amino acids. CDR3 in DNA: TGTGCCAGCAGTTTAGGGGGGACGGGACTAGCGGGGACCGGGGAGCTGTTTTTT. Encoded protein: CASSLGGTGLAGTGELFF.

The J gene is TRBJ2-1, the V gene TRBV6-9, with TRBD2 matching over 10 bases. V was clipped by 4 bases and J by 6 bases; unmatched bases: 6. CDR1 MNHGY and CDR2 SVAAGI come from the germline V gene. The CDR3 is 15 amino acids. The CDR3 protein is CASSSLAGAPNEQFF. The CDR3 nucleotides read TGTGCCAGCAGTTCCCTAGCGGGGGCGCCCAATGAGCAGTTCTTC.

For this clonotype: This may be a read error: a much more frequent sequence differs by one nucleotide. Lacking the conserved final phenylalanine or tryptophan, this CDR3 likely reflects a read error. The CDR3 sequence: CASSMGTGSTNYGYTL. The DNA of the CDR3 is TGTGCCAGCAGCATGGGGACAGGGTCCACTAACTATGGCTACACCCTC. The chain recombines TRBV7-9 with TRBJ1-2; TRBD1 agrees at 9 bases. Germline CDR1 is SEHNR and CDR2 is FQNEAQ (reference sequence). There are 16 residues in the CDR3. Losses at the gene ends were 5 bases for V and 0 bases for J; bases not matched to a gene: 7.

The sample holds a few counts of this clonotype. This chain connects TRBV15 to TRBJ2-1; D gene unclear. The CDR3 consists of 15 residues. Deletions cut 4 bases from V and 2 bases from J, with 12 bases between. Germline values: CDR1 LNHNV, CDR2 YYDKDF (reference sequence). The CDR3 bases are TGTGCCACCAGCATCGCCAAGCGAACCTACAATGAGCAGTTCTTC. Translation: CATSIAKRTYNEQFF.

This clonotype was observed at least ten times. V and J are TRBV28 and TRBJ1-3; TRBD1 might be the D (6 bases). The V gene's germline CDR1 is MDHEN and CDR2 SYDVKM. This CDR3 region has 14 residues. Trimming removed 2 bases at V and 1 base at J, with 6 bases between. CDR3 coding DNA: TGTGCCAGCAGTTTACAGGGGTCTGGAAACACCATATATTTT. Translation: CASSLQGSGNTIYF. The full variable domain, its missing parts supplied by reference TRBV28 and TRBJ1-3, is DVKVTQSSRYLVKRTGEKVFLECVQDMDHENMFWYRQDPGLGLRLIYFSYDVKMKEKGDIPEGYSVSREKKERFSLILESASTNQTSMYLCASSLQGSGNTIYFGEGSWLTVV.

There are many counts of this clonotype. The rearrangement links TRBV7-9 to TRBJ2-7, with D perhaps given as TRBD1 or TRBD2 (5 bases each). This CDR3 contains 15 residues. Germline V gene lookup returns CDR1 SEHNR and CDR2 FQNEAQ (reference sequence). Trimming took off 4 bases at V and 5 bases at J, with 18 bases between the two ends. CDR3 in amino acids: CASSSRGRTFDEQYF. For the CDR3, the DNA is TGTGCCAGCAGCTCCCGGGGCAGGACGTTCGACGAGCAGTACTTC.

There are many counts of this clonotype. The chain employs TRBV20-1 and TRBJ2-1; no clear D gene. Deletions cut 6 bases from V and 0 bases from J, with 12 bases between. Germline CDR1 reads DFQATT; CDR2 reads SNEGSKA (reference sequence). CDR3 length: 14 residues. The CDR3 nucleotides read TGCAGTGCCGGGCTGGGTGGCTCCTACAATGAGCAGTTCTTC. Residues: CSAGLGGSYNEQFF.

A word on this clonotype: Sequence at one end of the junction differs from germline and may be a read error. The chain carries TRBV6-5 and TRBJ2-7; TRBD2 matches 10 bases. The length of the CDR3 is 16 residues. Germline CDR1 reads MNHEY; CDR2 reads SVGAGI. CDR3 region: CASSYSRTSGTYEQHF. The CDR3 region has the DNA TGTGCCAGCAGTTACTCCCGGACTAGCGGAACCTACGAGCAGCACTTC.

This clonotype was recorded at least ten times. This rearrangement joins TRBV30 to TRBJ2-1; weak D call: TRBD2 (6 bases). Germline CDR1 is GTSNPN and CDR2 is SVGIG (reference sequence). The CDR3 covers 16 residues. Deletions cut 3 bases from V and 9 bases from J, with 24 bases between. This CDR3 reads CAWSGRRGRVSSEQFF. The CDR3 nucleotides read TGTGCCTGGAGCGGCCGGCGGGGTAGGGTCTCGAGTGAGCAGTTCTTC.